The next 11 T cell receptor beta chains were all read from a single sample in a study of shared clonotypes between healthy human individuals. Assay used: immunoSEQ multiplex PCR; TCRdb lists only in-frame clones, some missing. This repertoire shows nearly 1,000,000 clones, 76% found once; its top ten account for approximately 1.5%. Sequencing input: memory CD4+ T cells sorted from blood. Described subset: CD45RA-negative fraction. The receptors stem from a man aged 18 to 30 in good health.

The rearrangement joins TRBV10-1 to TRBJ2-2, with D maybe TRBD1 (6 bases). Trimming pared 5 bases from V and 6 bases from J, leaving 10 bases between. Germline V gene data show CDR1 as WNHNN and CDR2 as SYGVQD (reference sequence). The CDR3 loop spans 13 amino acids. The CDR3, as DNA: TGCGCCAGCAGTCGGACAGTTTCCGGGGAGCTGTTTTTT. This gives the protein CASSRTVSGELFF.

The V call is TRBV28, the J call TRBJ2-1, with 9 bases identical to TRBD2. The CDR3 covers 15 residues. Per germline, CDR1 MDHEN and CDR2 SYDVKM. Trimming at V came to 6 bases and at J to 4 bases, leaving 7 bases not matched to a gene. CDR3 amino acids: CASSPLAGKYNEQFF. Here the CDR3 DNA reads TGTGCCAGCAGCCCTCTAGCGGGGAAATACAATGAGCAGTTCTTC.

The CDR3 bases are TGTGCCAGCAGTTTAACAGGGTTAAATGGCTACACCTTC. This sequence encodes CASSLTGLNGYTF. V and J are TRBV27 and TRBJ1-2; D may be TRBD1 (6 bases). The V and J ends lost 2 bases and 6 bases respectively, with 10 bases between them. CDR3 length: 13 amino acids. Per the germline V gene, CDR1 is MNHEY and CDR2 is SMNVEV (reference sequence).

Note on this clone: The sample carries other DNA sequences with the same CDR3. The chain combines TRBV28 with TRBJ1-2, with no clear D. The CDR3 runs 13 residues. Germline CDR1 is MDHEN and CDR2 is SYDVKM. The ends were cut back, 1 base at V and 4 bases at J, with 7 bases in the middle. CDR3 in amino acids: CASSLLKGYGYTF. The DNA of the CDR3 is TGTGCCAGCAGTTTATTAAAAGGCTATGGCTACACCTTC.

In this sample, this clone turned up once. The genes are TRBV18 and TRBJ1-5; D perhaps matches TRBD1 (6 bases). Germline V lookup: CDR1 KGHSH, CDR2 LQKENI. The CDR3 runs to 16 residues. Trimming took off 3 bases at V and 3 bases at J, with 15 bases between the two ends. As DNA, the CDR3 is TGTGCCAGCTCACCGCAATCAGGGACAACCAATCAGCCCCAGCATTTT. This sequence encodes CASSPQSGTTNQPQHF.

The chain joins TRBV19 to TRBJ2-1; D is uncertain. Germline lookup yields CDR1 LNHDA and CDR2 SQIVND (reference sequence). The length of the CDR3 is 16 residues. V lost 7 bases, J lost 0 bases, and 16 bases lay in between. The DNA for the CDR3 is TGTGCCAGTACCCAACCTACTCAAAGCTCCTACAATGAGCAGTTCTTC. It translates to CASTQPTQSSYNEQFF.

The chain recombines TRBV9 with TRBJ1-1; D may be TRBD1 (6 bases). Germline V lookup: CDR1 SGDLS, CDR2 YYNGEE. This CDR3 is built from 14 residues. Trimming stripped 0 bases from V and 7 bases from J, with 13 bases between. The CDR3 DNA reads TGTGCCAGCAGCGTAGCCGGGACAAGCCGTGAAGCTTTCTTT. Amino acids: CASSVAGTSREAFF.

The rearrangement uses TRBV29-1 and TRBJ2-1; 7 bases map to TRBD1. Germline CDR1 and CDR2: SQVTM and ANQGSEA. The CDR3 runs 14 residues. J lost 8 bases, V lost 7 bases, and 14 bases had no gene match. In DNA, the CDR3 is TGCAGCGGTTCGCAGGGGGTAAAGGCTGATGAGCAGTTCTTC. Its translation is CSGSQGVKADEQFF.

This chain joins TRBV20-1 and TRBJ2-7; possibly TRBD2 for D (6 bases). The ends were cut back, 7 bases at V and 5 bases at J, with 12 bases in the middle. The V gene's germline CDR1 is DFQATT and CDR2 SNEGSKA (reference sequence). This CDR3 has 11 residues. The CDR3 spells CSGQERDEQYF. As DNA, the CDR3 is TGCAGTGGCCAGGAGCGGGACGAGCAGTACTTC.

This clone showed up just a few times. Other DNA variants within this sample encode the same CDR3. The rearrangement uses TRBV10-3 and TRBJ1-1; D not certain. CDR3 length: 13 residues. V was shortened by 6 bases and J by 1 base, with 9 bases between the two germline ends. Germline V gene lookup returns CDR1 ENHRY and CDR2 SYGVKD. The CDR3 is CAISRTENTEAFF. In DNA, the CDR3 is TGTGCCATCAGCAGGACGGAGAACACTGAAGCTTTCTTT.

CDR3 nucleotide sequence: TGTGCCAGCAGCCTCCGGGGCGGGAGAACAAGTACGCAGTATTTT. It codes for CASSLRGGRTSTQYF. This chain joins TRBV7-2 and TRBJ2-3, with 7 bases identical to TRBD2. The CDR3 is 15 amino acids. V trimming: 5 bases; J trimming: 8 bases; junction bases outside the gene matches: 13. Germline V gene sequence: CDR1 SGHTA, CDR2 FQGNSA.